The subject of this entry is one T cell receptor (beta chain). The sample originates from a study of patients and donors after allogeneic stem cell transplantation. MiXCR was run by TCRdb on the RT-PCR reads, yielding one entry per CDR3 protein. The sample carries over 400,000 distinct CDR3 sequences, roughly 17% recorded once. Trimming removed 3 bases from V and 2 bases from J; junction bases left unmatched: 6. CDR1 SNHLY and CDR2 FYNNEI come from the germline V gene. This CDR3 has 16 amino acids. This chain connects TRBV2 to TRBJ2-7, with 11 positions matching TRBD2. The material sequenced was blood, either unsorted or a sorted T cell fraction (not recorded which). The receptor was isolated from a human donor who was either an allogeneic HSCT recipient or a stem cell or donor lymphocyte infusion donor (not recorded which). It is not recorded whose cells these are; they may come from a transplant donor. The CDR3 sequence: CASSDPGLAVPYEQYF. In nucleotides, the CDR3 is TGTGCCAGCAGTGATCCGGGACTAGCGGTGCCCTACGAGCAGTACTTC.